Below, 15 T cell receptor beta chains from the same sample are listed, as sequenced in a study of cytomegalovirus exposure and HLA in healthy donors. The PCR ran on 60 Vbeta and 13 Jbeta primers. The repertoire was sequenced with immunoSEQ multiplex PCR; TCRdb's copy has only in-frame clones and lacks some. This table has roughly 110,000 clones, about 75% appearing once. Material for sequencing was PBMCs. The receptor source for this set is a male donor in good health and CMV-seropositive.

This chain links TRBV9 with TRBJ2-3, with D possibly TRBD1 on 5 matching bases. The germline CDR1 and CDR2 sequences are SGDLS and YYNGEE. The CDR3 is made up of 14 amino acids. V gave up 2 bases and J gave up 0 bases, with 7 bases separating them. The DNA of the CDR3 is TGTGCCAGCAGCGTCCAGGGTAGCACAGATACGCAGTATTTT. Its protein product is CASSVQGSTDTQYF.

This chain connects TRBV2 to TRBJ1-1; 8 bases line up with TRBD1. The junction had 9 bases not matched to a gene; V was cut back by 7 bases and J by 5 bases. From germline, CDR1 is SNHLY and CDR2 FYNNEI. The length of the CDR3 is 14 residues. The CDR3 bases are TGTGCCAGCATAACTGACAGGGGAGGAACTGAAGCTTTCTTT. Residues: CASITDRGGTEAFF.

The V call is TRBV30, the J call TRBJ1-5; the D gene is possibly TRBD1 (5 bases). This CDR3 is 17 amino acids long. V was clipped by 5 bases and J by 0 bases, with 20 bases between them. Germline CDR1 is GTSNPN and CDR2 is SVGIG (reference sequence). Written as DNA, the CDR3 is TGTGCCTGGGACTTCGAAGGGGCCCAATATAGCAATCAGCCCCAGCATTTT. Encoded protein: CAWDFEGAQYSNQPQHF.

This clone was recorded once. This chain joins TRBV15 and TRBJ2-1; D ambiguous. Trimming pared 3 bases from V and 9 bases from J, leaving 9 bases between. Germline-derived CDR1 and CDR2 are LNHNV and YYDKDF (reference sequence). The CDR3 has 12 amino acids. The CDR3 here is CATSRGSFEQFF. The CDR3 bases are TGTGCCACCAGCAGGGGCTCGTTTGAGCAGTTCTTC.

As concerns this clone: Relative to the germline gene, one junction end is altered; a read error may explain this. This sequence joins TRBV9 and TRBJ2-7, with 8 bases aligning to TRBD2. CDR1 is SGDLS and CDR2 is YYNGEE in the germline V gene. The length of the CDR3 is 14 residues. The CDR3 bases are TGTGCCAACAGCGTCGACGGGAGGGTCCACGAGCAGTACTTC. Translating it yields CANSVDGRVHEQYF.

The J gene is TRBJ1-6, the V gene TRBV19, with 7 positions matching TRBD1. The CDR3 totals 14 residues. Germline V gene data show CDR1 as LNHDA and CDR2 as SQIVND (reference sequence). V shed 3 bases, J shed 8 bases, and the junction held 4 bases outside the gene matches. The CDR3 DNA is TGTGCCAGTAGTATGAGGACAGGCGATTCACCCCTCCACTTT. This gives the protein CASSMRTGDSPLHF.

The genes are TRBV28 and TRBJ1-1; 8 positions agree with TRBD1. The CDR3 loop spans 15 amino acids. The V gene end was trimmed by 3 bases and the J gene end by 1 base; junction bases not matched to a gene: 4. Germline-derived CDR1 and CDR2 are MDHEN and SYDVKM. CDR3 in amino acids: CASSFGDRKNTEAFF. CDR3 in DNA: TGTGCCAGCAGTTTCGGGGACAGGAAGAACACTGAAGCTTTCTTT.

CDR3 protein: CASSQGTGLSEKLFF. CDR3 nucleotides: TGTGCCAGCAGCCAAGGGACAGGCCTCAGTGAAAAACTGTTTTTT. This chain joins TRBV4-2 and TRBJ1-4, with 7 bases fitting TRBD1. V lost 1 base, J lost 7 bases, and 6 bases stayed unmatched. CDR1 is LGHNA and CDR2 is YNFKEQ in the germline V gene. There are 15 residues in the CDR3.

The chain is built from TRBV18 and TRBJ1-1; TRBD1 matches at 9 bases. The CDR3 is made up of 14 amino acids. Germline V lookup: CDR1 KGHSH, CDR2 LQKENI. The ends lost 6 bases at V and 1 base at J; junction bases unmatched: 3. The CDR3 region has the DNA TGTGCCAGCTCCCTGGGACAGGGGAACACTGAAGCTTTCTTT. Its protein product is CASSLGQGNTEAFF.

A few counts support this clone. The chain recombines TRBV28 with TRBJ1-1, with TRBD1 identical over 7 bases. The ends lost 6 bases at V and 0 bases at J; junction bases unmatched: 7. The CDR3 covers 15 residues. CDR1 is MDHEN and CDR2 is SYDVKM in the germline V gene. This CDR3 reads CASSPGTAMNTEAFF. CDR3 DNA sequence: TGTGCCAGCAGCCCTGGGACAGCAATGAACACTGAAGCTTTCTTT.

This chain links TRBV11-3 with TRBJ2-1, with TRBD2 matching over 9 bases. From germline, CDR1 is SGHNT and CDR2 YENEEA. The CDR3 is 16 residues long. After removal of 5 bases from V and 8 bases from J, the junction contained 13 bases not matched to a gene. The CDR3, as DNA: TGTGCCAGCAGCCGCCGGGGCGGGGGGGCCGTCCATGAGCAGTTCTTC. Translation: CASSRRGGGAVHEQFF.

The sample holds a few counts of this clone. This chain uses TRBV30 with TRBJ2-2; D may be TRBD1 (6 bases). The CDR3 runs to 14 residues. Germline-derived CDR1 and CDR2 are GTSNPN and SVGIG (reference sequence). With 5 bases removed from V and 1 base from J, the gap between germline ends came to 11 bases. The CDR3: CAWPLGGNTGELFF. The CDR3 nucleotides are TGTGCCTGGCCCCTAGGGGGGAACACCGGGGAGCTGTTTTTT.

This rearrangement joins TRBV2 to TRBJ1-6; 9 bases agree with TRBD1. The germline V gene has CDR1 SNHLY and CDR2 FYNNEI. V trimming: 1 base; J trimming: 7 bases; junction bases outside the gene matches: 8. The length of the CDR3 is 17 residues. The DNA for the CDR3 is TGTGCCAGCAGTGAAGGAGGGGGGACAGGGTGGAATTCACCCCTCCACTTT. It encodes CASSEGGGTGWNSPLHF. The whole variable domain, filled in from reference TRBV2 and TRBJ1-6, reads EPEVTQTPSHQVTQMGQEVILRCVPISNHLYFYWYRQILGQKVEFLVSFYNNEISEKSEIFDDQFSVERPDGSNFTLKIRSTKLEDSAMYFCASSEGGGTGWNSPLHFGNGTRLTVT.

V usage is TRBV2 and J usage is TRBJ2-3; 7 bases align to TRBD2. Unmatched junction bases numbered 8, after V lost 6 bases and J lost 2 bases. Germline values: CDR1 SNHLY, CDR2 FYNNEI. The length of the CDR3 is 15 residues. CDR3 protein: CASRPPGLPTDTQYF. The DNA of the CDR3 is TGTGCCAGCAGACCCCCGGGACTACCCACAGATACGCAGTATTTT. Using reference TRBV2 and TRBJ2-3 for the parts outside the CDR3, the full variable domain is EPEVTQTPSHQVTQMGQEVILRCVPISNHLYFYWYRQILGQKVEFLVSFYNNEISEKSEIFDDQFSVERPDGSNFTLKIRSTKLEDSAMYFCASRPPGLPTDTQYFGPGTRLTVL.

The chain carries TRBV2 and TRBJ2-7, with 8 bases aligning to TRBD1. This CDR3 contains 13 residues. CDR1 is SNHLY and CDR2 is FYNNEI in the germline V gene. V lost 5 bases and J lost 6; bases outside the gene matches: 6. CDR3 nucleotides: TGTGCCAGCAGTTTGGACAGGGTAATCGAGCAGTACTTC. Its protein product is CASSLDRVIEQYF. Combining the CDR3 with reference TRBV2 and TRBJ2-7 gives the whole variable domain EPEVTQTPSHQVTQMGQEVILRCVPISNHLYFYWYRQILGQKVEFLVSFYNNEISEKSEIFDDQFSVERPDGSNFTLKIRSTKLEDSAMYFCASSLDRVIEQYFGPGTRLTVT.